The text below deals with one T cell receptor (beta chain). CDR1 LNHDA and CDR2 SQIVND come from the germline V gene (reference sequence). With 7 bases clipped from V and 3 bases from J, the junction kept 12 bases outside the gene matches. CDR3 size: 16 residues. The data were obtained in a study of blood T cell repertoires in COVID-19. At the level of the study: Specimens from acute and convalescent COVID-19 originated in the United States, Italy and Spain. Sources were T cells, B-cell-depleted T cells, or PBMCs; the material itself was cDNA or gDNA.

In the original workflow: Cell counts per sample came from amplifying reference gene primers. Clones were read by immunoSEQ multiplex PCR, and TCRdb kept only the in-frame ones, dropping some. V, J and clone size derive from that table, while D and trimming were established from the DNA sequence. The table shows about 260,000 clones, with around four fifths occurring only once. Material for sequencing was peripheral blood. V is TRBV19 and J is TRBJ1-5; 7 nucleotides agree with TRBD1. The source of this sequence is a man in his fifties or sixties with acute or convalescent COVID-19. The CDR3 DNA follows: TGTGCCAGTAACCACTGGGACAGCCTCCTCAATCAGCCCCAGCATTTT. Translating gives CASNHWDSLLNQPQHF.